This TCR beta chain was documented in a study of shared clonotypes between healthy human individuals (dated by TCRdb to about 2020). Regarding the research as a whole: A couple of women and a few men aged 18 to 49 years were included in the cohort. Libraries were prepared and TCR repertoires were sequenced by different laboratories using diverse techniques, in order to increase sequencing depth and limit assay-specific biases. Blood TCR repertoires of roughly five healthy adults were deeply sequenced to estimate repertoire size and the extent of clonotype sharing between individuals. Each donor's leukapheresis produced roughly between roughly 0.94 and 9.5 billion PBMCs. Study-wide findings and limitations: Pairwise subsampling led to the expectation that sequencing depth would affect the degree of clonotype sharing among donors. Sampling was restricted to blood, and TCR repertoires in tissue are likely to differ from TCR repertoires in blood. Because the study included a small number of donors, the genetic and exposure-history diversity represented was limited.

TCR CDR3 regions were amplified from genomic DNA by multiplex PCR using the deep immunoSEQ assay. Genomic DNA extracted from each cell subset was distributed evenly over all wells of several immunoSEQ 96-well plates, and each plate served as one replicate. For unsorted PBMC, approximately 0.3 ug of genomic DNA, equivalent to around 30,000 T cell genomes, went into each replicate PCR. Ten immunoSEQ deep assay plates were used to sequence unsorted PBMC genomic DNA. Purified libraries were measured with a Qubit 3.0 fluorometer, size-checked on a Bioanalyzer 2100, and measured again with the KAPA Library Quantification kit. A separate single-read 150-cycle Illumina NextSeq 550 flow cell was used to sequence each immunoSEQ 96-well plate. In the source study's methods: Because the immunoSEQ output included only junctional sequences and no quality scores, the filtering could not be the same as the filtering used for full-length reads. To assign V/J genes and CDR3, sequences were annotated using PyIR, a Python wrapper for IgBLAST v1.9, with IMGT germline references. Any read was removed if the V/J assignment was weak (E-value above 1e-6), the CDR3 was missing, or the read contained stop codons, out-of-frame junctions, or ambiguous translated residues. V3J clonotypes were defined as sequences sharing the same inferred V gene, J gene, and CDR3 amino acid sequence. To compute the percentage overlap between repertoires, the number of shared unique clonotypes was divided by the size of the smaller repertoire. RTK rarefaction, the Chao1 estimator, and Recon v2.1 estimates of unobserved clonotypes were used to assess repertoire richness. Here the immuneACCESS table is served through TCRdb, limited to in-frame sequences with V and J called. Missing clones are a known gap in these copies; in checked studies unresolved V genes cover under half, and the rest lacks a known reason. V and J calls and clone size come straight from that table; D and trimming were deduced from the DNA. This sample has fewer than 650,000 clones in its table, and around 80% of those were observed once. The ten largest make up under 15% of the sample.

The germline V and J ends show losses of 2 bases and 2 bases respectively, and no gene match explains 7 bases of the junction. The CDR3 covers 16 residues, taking in both the cysteine and the phenylalanine. This entry keeps only the CDR3 DNA: 48 bases, framed from base 1. The germline V gene (reference sequence) sets CDR1 to GTSNPN and CDR2 to SVGIG. Notes on this clone: The antigen this receptor binds is unknown. Base-call qualities are not available, and no considerably larger clone is one nucleotide away.

The donors were healthy, HIV-negative adults with no recently reported acute infections or vaccinations. Every donor was a Caucasian adult living in Nashville, Tennessee, USA. For unsorted samples, 96 million or so PBMCs were counted, and genomic DNA was extracted using the QIAamp DNA Blood Mini kit. After blood collection by leukapheresis, PBMCs were isolated using Ficoll-Histopaque density gradient centrifugation and then cryopreserved in the vapor phase of liquid nitrogen. The chain uses TRBV30 and TRBJ2-1; 9 central nucleotides agree with TRBD2. Sample: PBMCs. The receptor was isolated from a woman between 35 and 50 years old in good health. Some clones in this sample may be carry-over from other donors' samples. The CDR3 sequence is CAWSPLTSGTYNEQFF. The sequenced DNA: TGTGCCTGGAGTCCTCTGACTAGCGGAACCTACAATGAGCAGTTCTTC. The entire variable domain, with the stretches around the CDR3 drawn from the reference TRBV30 and TRBJ2-1 proteins, is SQTIHQWPATLVQPVGSPLSLECTVEGTSNPNLYWYRQAAGRGLQLLFYSVGIGQISSEVPQNLSASRPQDRQFILSSKKLLLSDSGFYLCAWSPLTSGTYNEQFFGPGTRLTVL.